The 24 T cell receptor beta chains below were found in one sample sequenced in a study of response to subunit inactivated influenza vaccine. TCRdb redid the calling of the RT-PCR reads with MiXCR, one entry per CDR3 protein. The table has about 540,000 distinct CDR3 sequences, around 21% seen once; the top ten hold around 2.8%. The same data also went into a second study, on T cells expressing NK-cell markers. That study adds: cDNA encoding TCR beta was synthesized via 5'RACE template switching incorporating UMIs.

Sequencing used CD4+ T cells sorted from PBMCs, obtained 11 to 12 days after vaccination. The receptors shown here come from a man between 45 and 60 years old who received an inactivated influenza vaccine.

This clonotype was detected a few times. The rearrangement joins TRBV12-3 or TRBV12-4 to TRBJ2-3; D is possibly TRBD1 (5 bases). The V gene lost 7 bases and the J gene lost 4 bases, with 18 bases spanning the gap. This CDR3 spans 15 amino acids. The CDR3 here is CASTQRQGVADTQYF. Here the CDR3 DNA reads TGTGCCAGCACCCAGAGGCAGGGTGTCGCAGATACGCAGTATTTT.

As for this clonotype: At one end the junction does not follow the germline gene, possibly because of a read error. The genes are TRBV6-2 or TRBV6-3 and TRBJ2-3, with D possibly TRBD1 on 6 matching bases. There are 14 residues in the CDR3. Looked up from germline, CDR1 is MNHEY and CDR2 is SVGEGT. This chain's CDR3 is CASSYSGATVTQYF. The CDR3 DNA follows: TGTGCCAGCAGTTACTCGGGGGCCACAGTTACGCAGTATTTT.

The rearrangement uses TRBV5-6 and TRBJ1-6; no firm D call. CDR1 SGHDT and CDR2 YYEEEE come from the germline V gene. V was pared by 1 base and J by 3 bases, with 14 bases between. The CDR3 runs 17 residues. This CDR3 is CASSLYVDNRYNSPLHF. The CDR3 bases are TGTGCCAGCAGCTTGTACGTCGACAACCGCTATAATTCACCCCTCCACTTT.

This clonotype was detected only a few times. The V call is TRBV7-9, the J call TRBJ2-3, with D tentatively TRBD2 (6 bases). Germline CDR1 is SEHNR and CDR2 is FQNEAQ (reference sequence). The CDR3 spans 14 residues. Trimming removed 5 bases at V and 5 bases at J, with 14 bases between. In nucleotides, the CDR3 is TGTGCCAGCAGCGAGACTAGTTGGGGAGATACGCAGTATTTT. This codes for CASSETSWGDTQYF.

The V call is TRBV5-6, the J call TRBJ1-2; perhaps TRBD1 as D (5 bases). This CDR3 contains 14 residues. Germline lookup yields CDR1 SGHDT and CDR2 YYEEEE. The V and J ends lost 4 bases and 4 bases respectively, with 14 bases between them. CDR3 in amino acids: CASSTLGGTYGYTF. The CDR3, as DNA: TGTGCCAGCAGCACCCTCGGGGGGACCTATGGCTACACCTTC.

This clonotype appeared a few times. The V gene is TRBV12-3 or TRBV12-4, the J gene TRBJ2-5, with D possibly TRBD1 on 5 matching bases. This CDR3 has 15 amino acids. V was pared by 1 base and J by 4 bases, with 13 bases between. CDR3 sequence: CASSLGRVVGETQYF. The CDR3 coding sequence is TGTGCCAGCAGTTTAGGCAGGGTGGTTGGAGAGACCCAGTACTTC.

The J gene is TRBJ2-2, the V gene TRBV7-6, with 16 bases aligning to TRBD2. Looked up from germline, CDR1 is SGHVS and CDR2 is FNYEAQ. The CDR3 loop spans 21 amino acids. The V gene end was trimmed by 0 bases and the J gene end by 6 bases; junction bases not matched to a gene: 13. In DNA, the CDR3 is TGTGCCAGCAGCTTAGCGCGGGGACTAGCGGGAGGGCCGTTCGTCGCCGGGGAGCTGTTTTTT. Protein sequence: CASSLARGLAGGPFVAGELFF. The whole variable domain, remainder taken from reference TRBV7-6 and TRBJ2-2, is GAGVSQSPRYKVTKRGQDVALRCDPISGHVSLYWYRQALGQGPEFLTYFNYEAQQDKSGLPNDRFSAERPEGSISTLTIQRTEQRDSAMYRCASSLARGLAGGPFVAGELFFGEGSRLTVL.

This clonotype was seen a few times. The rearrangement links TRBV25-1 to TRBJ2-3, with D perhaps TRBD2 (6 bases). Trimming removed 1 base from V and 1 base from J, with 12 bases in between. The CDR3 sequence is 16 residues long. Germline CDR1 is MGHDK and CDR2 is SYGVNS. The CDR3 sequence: CASSEWWRGRTDTQYF. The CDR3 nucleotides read TGTGCCAGCAGTGAATGGTGGAGGGGCCGCACAGATACGCAGTATTTT.

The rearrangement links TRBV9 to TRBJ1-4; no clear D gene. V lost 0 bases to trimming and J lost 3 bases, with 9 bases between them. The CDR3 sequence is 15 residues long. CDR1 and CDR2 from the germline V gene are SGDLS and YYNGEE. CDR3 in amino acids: CASSVGAGANEKLFF. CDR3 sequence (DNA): TGTGCCAGCAGCGTAGGGGCTGGAGCTAATGAAAAACTGTTTTTT.

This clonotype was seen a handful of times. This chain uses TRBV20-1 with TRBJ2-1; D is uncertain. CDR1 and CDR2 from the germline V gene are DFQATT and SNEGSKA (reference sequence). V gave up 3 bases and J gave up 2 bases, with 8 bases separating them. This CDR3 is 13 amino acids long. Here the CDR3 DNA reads TGCAGTGCTAGGAGCCAGCCCTACAATGAGCAGTTCTTC. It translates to CSARSQPYNEQFF.

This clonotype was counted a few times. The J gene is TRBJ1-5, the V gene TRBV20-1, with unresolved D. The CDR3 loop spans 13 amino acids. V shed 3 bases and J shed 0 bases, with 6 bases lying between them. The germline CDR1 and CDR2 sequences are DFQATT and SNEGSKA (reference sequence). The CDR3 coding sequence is TGCAGTGCTAGGCCGTATAGCAATCAGCCCCAGCATTTT. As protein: CSARPYSNQPQHF.

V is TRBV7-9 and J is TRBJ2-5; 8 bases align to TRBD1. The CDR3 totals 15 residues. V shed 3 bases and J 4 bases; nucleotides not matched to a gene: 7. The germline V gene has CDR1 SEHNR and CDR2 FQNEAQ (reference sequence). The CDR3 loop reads CASSFGQGRLETQYF. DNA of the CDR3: TGTGCCAGCAGCTTTGGACAGGGTCGGCTAGAGACCCAGTACTTC.

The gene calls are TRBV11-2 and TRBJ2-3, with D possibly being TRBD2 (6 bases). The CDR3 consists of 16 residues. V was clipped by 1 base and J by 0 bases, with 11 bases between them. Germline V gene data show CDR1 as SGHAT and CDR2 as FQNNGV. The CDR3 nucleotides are TGTGCCAGCAGCTTAGTACCGGGAGCAAGCACAGATACGCAGTATTTT. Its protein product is CASSLVPGASTDTQYF.

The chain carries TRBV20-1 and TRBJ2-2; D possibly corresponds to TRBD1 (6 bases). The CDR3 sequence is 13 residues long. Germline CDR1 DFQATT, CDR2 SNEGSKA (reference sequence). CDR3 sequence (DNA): TGCAGCATCAAACAGGGTGGCACCGGGGAGCTGTTTTTT. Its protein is CSIKQGGTGELFF.

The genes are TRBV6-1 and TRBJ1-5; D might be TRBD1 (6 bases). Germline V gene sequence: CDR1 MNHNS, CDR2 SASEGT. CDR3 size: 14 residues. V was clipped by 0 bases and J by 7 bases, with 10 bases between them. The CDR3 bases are TGTGCCAGCAGTGAAGCATCCAGGGGACAGCCCCAGCATTTT. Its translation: CASSEASRGQPQHF.

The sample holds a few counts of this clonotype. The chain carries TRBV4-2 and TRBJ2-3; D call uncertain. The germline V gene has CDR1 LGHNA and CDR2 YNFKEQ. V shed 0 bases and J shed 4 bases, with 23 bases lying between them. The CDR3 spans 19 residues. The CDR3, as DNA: TGTGCCAGCAGCCAAGATCGGCATCCTGTCCCTCGGTGGGCAGATACGCAGTATTTT. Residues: CASSQDRHPVPRWADTQYF.

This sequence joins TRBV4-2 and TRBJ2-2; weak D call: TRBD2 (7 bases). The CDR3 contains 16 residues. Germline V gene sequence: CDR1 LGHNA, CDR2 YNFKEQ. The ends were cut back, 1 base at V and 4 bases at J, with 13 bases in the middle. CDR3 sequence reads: CASSQVRGGITGELFF. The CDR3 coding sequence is TGTGCCAGCAGCCAAGTTAGGGGGGGCATCACCGGGGAGCTGTTTTTT.

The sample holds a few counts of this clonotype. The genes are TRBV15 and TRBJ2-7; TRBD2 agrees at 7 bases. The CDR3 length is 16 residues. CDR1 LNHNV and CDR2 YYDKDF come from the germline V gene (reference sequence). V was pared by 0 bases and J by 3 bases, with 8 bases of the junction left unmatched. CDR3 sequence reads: CATSREGPAGLYEQYF. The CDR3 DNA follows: TGTGCCACCAGCAGAGAAGGCCCAGCGGGACTCTACGAGCAGTACTTC. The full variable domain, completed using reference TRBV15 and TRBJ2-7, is DAMVIQNPRYQVTQFGKPVTLSCSQTLNHNVMYWYQQKSSQAPKLLFHYYDKDFNNEADTPDNFQSRRPNTSFCFLDIRSPGLGDTAMYLCATSREGPAGLYEQYFGPGTRLTVT.

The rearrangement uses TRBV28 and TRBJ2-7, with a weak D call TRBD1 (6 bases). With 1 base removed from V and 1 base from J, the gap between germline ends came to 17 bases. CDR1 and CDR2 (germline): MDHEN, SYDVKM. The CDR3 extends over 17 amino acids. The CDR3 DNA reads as TGTGCCAGCAGTTTATCCTCAGGGGCCAGCTTTTCCTACGAGCAGTACTTC. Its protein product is CASSLSSGASFSYEQYF.

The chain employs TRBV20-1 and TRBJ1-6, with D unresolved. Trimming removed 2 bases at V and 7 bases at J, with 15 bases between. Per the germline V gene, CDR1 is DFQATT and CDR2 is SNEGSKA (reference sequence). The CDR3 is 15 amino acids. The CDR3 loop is CSARPTGFVNSPLHF. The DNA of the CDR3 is TGCAGTGCTAGACCGACGGGATTCGTGAATTCACCCCTCCACTTT.

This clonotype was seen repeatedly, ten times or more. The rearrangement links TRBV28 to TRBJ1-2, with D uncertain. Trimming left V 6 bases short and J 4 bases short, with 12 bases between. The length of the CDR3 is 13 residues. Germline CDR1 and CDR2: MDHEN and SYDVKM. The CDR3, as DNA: TGTGCCAGCAGATTGGGAGGGTCCTATGGCTACACCTTC. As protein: CASRLGGSYGYTF.

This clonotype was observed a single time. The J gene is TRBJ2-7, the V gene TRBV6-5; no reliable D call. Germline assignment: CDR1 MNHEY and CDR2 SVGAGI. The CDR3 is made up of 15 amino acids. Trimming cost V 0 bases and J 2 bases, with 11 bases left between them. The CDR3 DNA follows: TGTGCCAGCAGTTACTCGTATGTACCCGCCTACGAGCAGTACTTC. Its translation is CASSYSYVPAYEQYF.

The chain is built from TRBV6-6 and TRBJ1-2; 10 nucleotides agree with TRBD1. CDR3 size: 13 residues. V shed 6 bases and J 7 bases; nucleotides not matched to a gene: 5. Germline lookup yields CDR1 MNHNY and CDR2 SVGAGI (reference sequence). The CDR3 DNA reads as TGTGCCAGCAGCCAGGACAGGGGGGTTGGCTACACCTTC. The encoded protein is CASSQDRGVGYTF.

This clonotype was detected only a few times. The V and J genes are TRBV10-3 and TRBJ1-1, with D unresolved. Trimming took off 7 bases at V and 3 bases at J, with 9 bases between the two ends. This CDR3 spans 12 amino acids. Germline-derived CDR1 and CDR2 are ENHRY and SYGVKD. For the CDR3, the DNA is TGTGCCATCATGCTCGGGGACACTGAAGCTTTCTTT. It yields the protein CAIMLGDTEAFF.